These 6 T cell receptor beta chains originate from one sample sequenced in a study of cytomegalovirus exposure and HLA in healthy donors. The primer mix had 60 Vbeta and 13 Jbeta primers. Produced via immunoSEQ multiplex PCR; TCRdb's table is partial and in-frame only. In the table there are around 20,000 clones, approximately 80% of which are singletons. The sequenced material came from PBMCs. The receptors derive from a human donor in good health.

There are a few counts of this clone. The gene calls are TRBV19 and TRBJ1-1; the D is unclear. This CDR3 contains 14 residues. V lost 6 bases and J 4 bases, leaving 15 bases between the germline ends. Looked up from germline, CDR1 is LNHDA and CDR2 is SQIVND (reference sequence). The CDR3 DNA sequence: TGTGCCAGTAGGTTGGGCCATAAGGCCACTGAAGCTTTCTTT. Protein: CASRLGHKATEAFF.

Here the CDR3 reads CASSDYLLSSYNEQFF. CDR3 coding DNA: TGTGCCAGCAGTGACTACTTACTGAGCTCCTACAATGAGCAGTTCTTC. The gene calls are TRBV2 and TRBJ2-1; no definite D call. Looked up from germline, CDR1 is SNHLY and CDR2 is FYNNEI. The CDR3 has 16 amino acids. Trimming shortened V by 3 bases and J by 0 bases, and 12 bases separated the two germline ends.

V usage is TRBV27 and J usage is TRBJ2-7; TRBD1 aligns across 10 bases. V lost 5 bases to trimming and J lost 2 bases; unmatched junction nucleotides: 3. CDR1 is MNHEY and CDR2 is SMNVEV in the germline V gene (reference sequence). This CDR3 comprises 14 residues. CDR3 sequence: CASSSGQGAYEQYF. DNA for the CDR3: TGTGCCAGCAGTAGCGGACAGGGGGCCTACGAGCAGTACTTC.

The chain combines TRBV30 with TRBJ2-3; 7 bases are a match to TRBD1. The CDR3 runs 14 residues. Trimming at V came to 5 bases and at J to 5 bases, leaving 10 bases not matched to a gene. CDR1 is GTSNPN and CDR2 is SVGIG in the germline V gene (reference sequence). As DNA, the CDR3 is TGTGCCTGGGATGACGTTCGGACAGGAGATACGCAGTATTTT. Residues: CAWDDVRTGDTQYF.

The genes are TRBV28 and TRBJ1-2; a possible D gene is TRBD1 (6 bases). Germline V lookup: CDR1 MDHEN, CDR2 SYDVKM. This CDR3 is built from 14 residues. The germline V and J ends were trimmed by 5 bases and 8 bases, with 18 bases remaining between them. CDR3 amino acids: CASSRLIAGAGYTF. The CDR3 DNA is TGTGCCAGCAGTCGCCTTATCGCAGGGGCCGGCTACACCTTC.

DNA of the CDR3: TGTGCCTGGAGTCCCCAGGATTATGAGCAGTTCTTC. This sequence encodes CAWSPQDYEQFF. The V and J genes are TRBV30 and TRBJ2-1; D unresolved. The CDR3 totals 12 residues. The V gene lost 2 bases and the J gene lost 8 bases, with 10 bases spanning the gap. Germline V gene lookup returns CDR1 GTSNPN and CDR2 SVGIG (reference sequence). The whole variable domain, filled in from reference TRBV30 and TRBJ2-1, reads SQTIHQWPATLVQPVGSPLSLECTVEGTSNPNLYWYRQAAGRGLQLLFYSVGIGQISSEVPQNLSASRPQDRQFILSSKKLLLSDSGFYLCAWSPQDYEQFFGPGTRLTVL.